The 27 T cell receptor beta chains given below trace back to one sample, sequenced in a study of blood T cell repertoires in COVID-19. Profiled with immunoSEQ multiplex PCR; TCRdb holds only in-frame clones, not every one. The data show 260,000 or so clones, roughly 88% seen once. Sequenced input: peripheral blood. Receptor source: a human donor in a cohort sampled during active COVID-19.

The CDR3: CASSILPERISDQPQHF. The CDR3 bases are TGTGCCAGTAGTATACTCCCCGAGAGAATATCCGATCAGCCCCAGCATTTT. The gene calls are TRBV19 and TRBJ1-5; D is unresolved. CDR3 size: 17 residues. The V and J ends lost 2 bases and 5 bases respectively, with 19 bases between them. The germline V gene encodes CDR1 LNHDA and CDR2 SQIVND (reference sequence).

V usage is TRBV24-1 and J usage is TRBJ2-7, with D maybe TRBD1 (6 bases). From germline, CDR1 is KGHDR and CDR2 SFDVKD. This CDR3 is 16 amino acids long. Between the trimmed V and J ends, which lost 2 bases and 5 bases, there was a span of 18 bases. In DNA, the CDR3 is TGTGCCACCAGTGATTCATCACAGGACAGTGACCACGAGCAGTACTTC. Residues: CATSDSSQDSDHEQYF.

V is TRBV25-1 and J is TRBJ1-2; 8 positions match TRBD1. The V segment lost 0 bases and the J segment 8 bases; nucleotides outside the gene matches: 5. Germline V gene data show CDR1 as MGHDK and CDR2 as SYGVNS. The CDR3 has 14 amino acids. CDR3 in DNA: TGTGCCAGCAGTGAATACAAAGACAGGGGCGGCTACACCTTC. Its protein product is CASSEYKDRGGYTF.

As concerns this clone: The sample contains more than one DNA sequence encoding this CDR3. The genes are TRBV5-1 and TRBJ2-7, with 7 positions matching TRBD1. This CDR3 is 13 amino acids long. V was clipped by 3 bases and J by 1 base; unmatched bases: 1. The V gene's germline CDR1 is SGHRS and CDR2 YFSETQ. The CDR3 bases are TGCGCCAGCAGCTCGGGACAGTCCTACGAGCAGTACTTC. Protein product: CASSSGQSYEQYF.

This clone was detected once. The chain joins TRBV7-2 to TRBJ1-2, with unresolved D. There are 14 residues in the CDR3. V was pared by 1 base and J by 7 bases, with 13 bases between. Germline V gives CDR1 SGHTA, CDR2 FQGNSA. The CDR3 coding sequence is TGTGCCAGCAGCTTAGGAGGAGGGTATCGTGGCTACACCTTC. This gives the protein CASSLGGGYRGYTF.

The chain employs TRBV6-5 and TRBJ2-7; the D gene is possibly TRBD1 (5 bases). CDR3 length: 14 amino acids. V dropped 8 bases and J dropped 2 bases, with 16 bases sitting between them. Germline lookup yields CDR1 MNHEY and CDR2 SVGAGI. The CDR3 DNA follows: TGTGCCAGCCAATCCCCAGGGTACCCCTACGAGCAGTACTTC. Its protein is CASQSPGYPYEQYF.

DNA for the CDR3: TGTGCCAGCAGTACTCTCGACAGGGGGCTTTGGTACGAGCAGTACTTC. Amino acid sequence: CASSTLDRGLWYEQYF. The chain carries TRBV28 and TRBJ2-7; 10 bases are a match to TRBD1. CDR1 is MDHEN and CDR2 is SYDVKM in the germline V gene. Trimming took 5 bases from V and 4 from J; bases not matched to a gene: 11. The CDR3 runs 16 residues. Supplemented by reference TRBV28 and TRBJ2-7, the full variable domain reads DVKVTQSSRYLVKRTGEKVFLECVQDMDHENMFWYRQDPGLGLRLIYFSYDVKMKEKGDIPEGYSVSREKKERFSLILESASTNQTSMYLCASSTLDRGLWYEQYFGPGTRLTVT.

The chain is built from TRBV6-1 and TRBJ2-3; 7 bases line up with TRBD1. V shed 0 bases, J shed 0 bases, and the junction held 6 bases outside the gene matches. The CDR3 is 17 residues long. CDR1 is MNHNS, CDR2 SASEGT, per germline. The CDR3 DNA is TGTGCCAGCAGTGAAGCGGGGACAGCCTTTAGCACAGATACGCAGTATTTT. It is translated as CASSEAGTAFSTDTQYF.

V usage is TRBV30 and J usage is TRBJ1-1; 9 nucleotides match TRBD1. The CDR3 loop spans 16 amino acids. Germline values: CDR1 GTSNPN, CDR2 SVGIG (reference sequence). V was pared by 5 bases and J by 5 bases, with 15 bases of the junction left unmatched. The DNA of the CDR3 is TGTGCCTGGGGGGACTATCACGGGACAGGGAGGACTGAAGCTTTCTTT. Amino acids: CAWGDYHGTGRTEAFF.

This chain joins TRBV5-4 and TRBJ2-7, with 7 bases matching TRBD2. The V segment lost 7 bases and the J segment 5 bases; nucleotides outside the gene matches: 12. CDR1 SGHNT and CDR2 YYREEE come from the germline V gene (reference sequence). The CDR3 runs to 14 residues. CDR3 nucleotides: TGTGCCAGCTCTAAAGCGGGGAGACACGACGAGCAGTACTTC. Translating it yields CASSKAGRHDEQYF.

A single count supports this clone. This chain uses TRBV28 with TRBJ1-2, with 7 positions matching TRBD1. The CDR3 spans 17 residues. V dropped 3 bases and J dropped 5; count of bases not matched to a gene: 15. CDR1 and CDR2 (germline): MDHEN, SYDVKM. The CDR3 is CASSFLGQQGGGYGYTF. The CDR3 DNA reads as TGTGCCAGCAGTTTTCTGGGACAGCAGGGTGGGGGATATGGCTACACCTTC.

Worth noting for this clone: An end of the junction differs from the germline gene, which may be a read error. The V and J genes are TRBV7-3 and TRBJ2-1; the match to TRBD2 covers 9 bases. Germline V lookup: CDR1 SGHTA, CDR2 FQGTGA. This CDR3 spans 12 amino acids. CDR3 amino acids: CAEGVAGVFRFF. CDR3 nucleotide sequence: TGCGCTGAGGGGGTAGCGGGAGTATTCCGGTTCTTC.

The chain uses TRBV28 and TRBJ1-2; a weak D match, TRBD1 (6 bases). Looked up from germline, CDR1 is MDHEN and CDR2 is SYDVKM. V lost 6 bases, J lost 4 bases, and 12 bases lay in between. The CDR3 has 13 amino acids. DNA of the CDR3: TGTGCCAGCAGCAAACAGGGCCTCTATGGCTACACCTTC. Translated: CASSKQGLYGYTF.

The CDR3 region is CATLDSYGYTF. As DNA, the CDR3 is TGTGCCACTCTAGACTCCTATGGCTACACCTTC. The V call is TRBV28, the J call TRBJ1-2; D is unresolved. V shed 10 bases and J shed 4 bases, with 10 bases lying between them. Germline lookup yields CDR1 MDHEN and CDR2 SYDVKM. The CDR3 consists of 11 residues.

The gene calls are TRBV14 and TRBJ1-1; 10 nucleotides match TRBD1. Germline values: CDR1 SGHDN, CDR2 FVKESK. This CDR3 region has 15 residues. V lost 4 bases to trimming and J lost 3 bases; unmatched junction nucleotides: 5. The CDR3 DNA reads TGTGCCAGCAGCCTGACCGGGACAGGGGACACTGAAGCTTTCTTT. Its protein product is CASSLTGTGDTEAFF.

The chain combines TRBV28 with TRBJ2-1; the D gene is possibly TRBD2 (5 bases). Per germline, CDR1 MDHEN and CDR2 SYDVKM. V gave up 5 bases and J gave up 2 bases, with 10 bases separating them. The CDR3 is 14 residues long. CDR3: CASSRTLAYNEQFF. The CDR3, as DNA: TGTGCCAGCAGTAGGACTCTGGCCTACAATGAGCAGTTCTTC.

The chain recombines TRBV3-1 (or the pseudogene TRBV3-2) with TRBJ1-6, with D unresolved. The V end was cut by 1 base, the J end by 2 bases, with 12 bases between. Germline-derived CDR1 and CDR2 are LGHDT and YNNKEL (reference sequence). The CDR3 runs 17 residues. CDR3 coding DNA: TGTGCCAGCAGCCAAGTCCCCGGCGGGACCTATAATTCACCCCTCCACTTT. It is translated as CASSQVPGGTYNSPLHF.

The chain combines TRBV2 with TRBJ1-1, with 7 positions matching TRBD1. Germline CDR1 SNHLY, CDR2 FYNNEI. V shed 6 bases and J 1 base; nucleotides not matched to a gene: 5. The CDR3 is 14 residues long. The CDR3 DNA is TGTGCCAGCAGATGGGACAGCAAGAACACTGAAGCTTTCTTT. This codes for CASRWDSKNTEAFF.

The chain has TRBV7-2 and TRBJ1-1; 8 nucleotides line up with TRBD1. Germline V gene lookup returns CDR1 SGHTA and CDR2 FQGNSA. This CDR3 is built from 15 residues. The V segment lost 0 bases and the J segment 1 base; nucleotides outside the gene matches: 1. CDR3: CASSLAGTGNTEAFF. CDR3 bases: TGTGCCAGCAGCTTAGCCGGGACAGGGAACACTGAAGCTTTCTTT. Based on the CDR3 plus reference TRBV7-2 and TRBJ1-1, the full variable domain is GAGVSQSPSNKVTEKGKDVELRCDPISGHTALYWYRQSLGQGLEFLIYFQGNSAPDKSGLPSDRFSAERTGGSVSTLTIQRTQQEDSAVYLCASSLAGTGNTEAFFGQGTRLTVV.

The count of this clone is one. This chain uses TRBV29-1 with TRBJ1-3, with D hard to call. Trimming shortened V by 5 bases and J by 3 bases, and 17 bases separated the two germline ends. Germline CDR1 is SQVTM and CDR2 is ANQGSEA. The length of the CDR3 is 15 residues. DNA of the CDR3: TGCAGCGTTATCCCGCCGGGGTCGGGTGGAAACACCATATATTTT. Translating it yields CSVIPPGSGGNTIYF.

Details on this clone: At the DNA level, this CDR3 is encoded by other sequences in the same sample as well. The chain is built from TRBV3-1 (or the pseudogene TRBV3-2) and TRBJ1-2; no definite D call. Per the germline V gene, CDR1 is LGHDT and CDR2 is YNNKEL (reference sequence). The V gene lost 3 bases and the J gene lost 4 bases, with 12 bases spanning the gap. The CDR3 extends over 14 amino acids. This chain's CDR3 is CASSQGSGLYGYTF. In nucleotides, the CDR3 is TGTGCCAGCAGCCAGGGTTCAGGTCTCTATGGCTACACCTTC.

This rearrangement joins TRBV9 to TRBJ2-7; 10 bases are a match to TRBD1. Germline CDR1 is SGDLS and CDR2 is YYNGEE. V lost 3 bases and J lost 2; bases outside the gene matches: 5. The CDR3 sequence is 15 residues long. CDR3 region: CASSERDRGTYEQYF. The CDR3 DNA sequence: TGTGCCAGCAGCGAGCGGGACAGGGGAACCTACGAGCAGTACTTC.

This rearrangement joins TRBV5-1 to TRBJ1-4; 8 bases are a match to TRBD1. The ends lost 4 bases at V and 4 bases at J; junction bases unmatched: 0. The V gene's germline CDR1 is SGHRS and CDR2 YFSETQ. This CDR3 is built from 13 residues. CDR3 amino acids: CASSTGGNEKLFF. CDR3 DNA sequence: TGCGCCAGCAGCACAGGGGGTAATGAAAAACTGTTTTTT.

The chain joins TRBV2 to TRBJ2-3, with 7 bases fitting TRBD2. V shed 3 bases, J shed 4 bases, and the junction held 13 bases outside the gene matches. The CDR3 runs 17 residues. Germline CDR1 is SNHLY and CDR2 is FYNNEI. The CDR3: CASSDPWEGRGSDTQYF. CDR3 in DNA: TGTGCCAGCAGTGATCCGTGGGAGGGCCGAGGGTCAGATACGCAGTATTTT.

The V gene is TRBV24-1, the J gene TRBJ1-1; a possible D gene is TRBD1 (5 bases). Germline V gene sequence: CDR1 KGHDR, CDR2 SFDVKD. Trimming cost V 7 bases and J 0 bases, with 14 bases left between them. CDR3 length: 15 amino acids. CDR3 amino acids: CATRGQRGVNTEAFF. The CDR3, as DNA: TGTGCCACCAGGGGCCAGCGGGGGGTGAACACTGAAGCTTTCTTT.

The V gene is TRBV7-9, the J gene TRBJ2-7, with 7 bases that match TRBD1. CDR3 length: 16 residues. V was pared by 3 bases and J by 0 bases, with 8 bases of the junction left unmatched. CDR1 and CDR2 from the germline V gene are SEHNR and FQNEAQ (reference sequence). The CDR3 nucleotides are TGTGCCAGCAGCTTGCCCGGGACAGAGAGCTCCTACGAGCAGTACTTC. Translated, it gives CASSLPGTESSYEQYF.

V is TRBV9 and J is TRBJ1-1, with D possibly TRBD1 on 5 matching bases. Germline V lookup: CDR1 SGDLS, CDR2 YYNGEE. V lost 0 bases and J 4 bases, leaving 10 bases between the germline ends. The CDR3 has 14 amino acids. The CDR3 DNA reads TGTGCCAGCAGCGTAGGGGGGGATGGCACTGAAGCTTTCTTT. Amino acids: CASSVGGDGTEAFF.